A single TCR beta chain is shown here with its context. Its specificity is not known. Multiplex touch-down PCR with TRB-A/B primers amplified rearranged V-D-J TRB sequences. Each CDR3 protein gets one entry after TCRdb re-called the multiplex PCR reads with MiXCR. The table lists around 2,800 distinct CDR3 sequences, 20% to 25% of them singletons. The data were obtained in a study of T cell repertoires in aging, cancer and after chemotherapy. Across the study: Glioblastoma patients receiving temozolomide-based therapy gave paired samples before and after chemotherapy. The whole study produced a dataset of roughly 8.8 million TCR reads.

Amplification of TCR beta used genomic DNA extracted from peripheral blood. Findings and limits, study-wide: Untreated cancer patients had significantly lower blood TCR diversity than age-matched healthy donors.

This clonotype was obtained from a human donor with a solid tumor. The sequenced sample was blood.

CDR3 nucleotide sequence: TGTGCCAGTAGTTCCTTGGGGGTACGAATTGAAGAGACCCAGTACTTC. Its translation is CASSSLGVRIEETQYF. The chain combines TRBV19 with TRBJ2-5; D tentatively fits TRBD1 or TRBD2 (5 bases each). The germline gives CDR1 LNHDA, CDR2 SQIVND (reference sequence). With 5 bases removed from V and 3 bases from J, the gap between germline ends came to 19 bases. The CDR3 is 16 amino acids.